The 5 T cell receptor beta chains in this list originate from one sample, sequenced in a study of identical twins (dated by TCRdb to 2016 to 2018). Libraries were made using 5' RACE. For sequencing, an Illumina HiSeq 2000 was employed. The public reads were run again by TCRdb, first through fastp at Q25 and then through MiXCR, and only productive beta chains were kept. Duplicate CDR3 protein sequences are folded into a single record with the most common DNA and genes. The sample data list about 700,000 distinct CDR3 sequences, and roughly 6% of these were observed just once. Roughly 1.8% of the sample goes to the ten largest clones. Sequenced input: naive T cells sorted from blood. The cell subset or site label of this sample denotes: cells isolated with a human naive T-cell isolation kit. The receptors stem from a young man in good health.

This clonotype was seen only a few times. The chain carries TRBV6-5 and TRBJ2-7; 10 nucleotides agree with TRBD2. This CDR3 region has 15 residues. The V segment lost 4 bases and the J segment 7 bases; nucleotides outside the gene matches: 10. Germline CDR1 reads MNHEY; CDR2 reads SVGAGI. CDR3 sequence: CASSSSSGRSKEQYV. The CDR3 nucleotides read TGTGCCAGCAGTTCTTCTAGCGGGAGATCGAAGGAGCAGTACGTC.

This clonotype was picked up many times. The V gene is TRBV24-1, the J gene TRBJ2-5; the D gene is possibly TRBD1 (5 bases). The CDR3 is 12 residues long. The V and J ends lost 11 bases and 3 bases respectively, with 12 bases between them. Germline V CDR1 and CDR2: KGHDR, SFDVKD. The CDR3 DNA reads TGTGCCAAGCAGGGTTTAAAAGAGACCCAGTACTTC. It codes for CAKQGLKETQYF.

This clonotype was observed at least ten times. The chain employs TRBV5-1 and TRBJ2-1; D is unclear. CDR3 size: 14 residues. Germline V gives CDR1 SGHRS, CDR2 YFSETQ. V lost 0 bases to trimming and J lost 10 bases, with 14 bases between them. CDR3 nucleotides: TGCGCCAGCAGCTTGGGGTCCCCCGGTGGGGAGCAGTTCTTC. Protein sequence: CASSLGSPGGEQFF.

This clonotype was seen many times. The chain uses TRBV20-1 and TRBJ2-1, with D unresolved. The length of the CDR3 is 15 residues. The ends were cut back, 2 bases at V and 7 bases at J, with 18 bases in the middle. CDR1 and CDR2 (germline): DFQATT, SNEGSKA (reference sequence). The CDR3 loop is CSARTRPGFENEQFF. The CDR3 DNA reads TGCAGTGCTAGAACTCGGCCGGGCTTTGAGAATGAGCAGTTCTTC.

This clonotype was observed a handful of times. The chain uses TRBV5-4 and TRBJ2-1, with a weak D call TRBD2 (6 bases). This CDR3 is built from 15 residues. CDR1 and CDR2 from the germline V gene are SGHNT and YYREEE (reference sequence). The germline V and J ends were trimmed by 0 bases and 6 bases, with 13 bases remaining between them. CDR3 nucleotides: TGTGCCAGCAGCTTGGGGGGGGAGGTTCTCAATGAGCAGTTCTTC. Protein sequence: CASSLGGEVLNEQFF.